Below, 7 T cell receptor beta chains from the same sample are listed, as sequenced in a study of cytomegalovirus exposure and HLA in healthy donors. This PCR relied on a set of 60 Vbeta primers and 13 Jbeta primers. Profiling relied on immunoSEQ multiplex PCR, and the TCRdb table lists in-frame clones only, not all of them. This table holds approximately 51,000 clones, about four fifths found once. Sequenced: PBMCs. The receptors come from a boy between 10 and 17 years old in good health and CMV-seropositive.

The V call is TRBV4-2, the J call TRBJ2-3; the match to TRBD2 covers 13 bases. The CDR3 has 17 amino acids. J was trimmed by 2 bases and V by 0 bases; bases with no gene match: 2. The germline V gene has CDR1 LGHNA and CDR2 YNFKEQ. The CDR3 reads CASSQETSGGVTDTQYF. The CDR3 DNA reads as TGTGCCAGCAGCCAAGAAACTAGCGGGGGGGTCACAGATACGCAGTATTTT.

This clone was seen more than once but under ten times. The V gene is TRBV14, the J gene TRBJ2-5; possible D gene TRBD2, 6 bases. The CDR3 contains 15 residues. Trimming stripped 4 bases from V and 4 bases from J, with 16 bases between. Germline CDR1 is SGHDN and CDR2 is FVKESK. The CDR3 protein is CASSPSRGSRETQYF. Here the CDR3 DNA reads TGTGCCAGCAGCCCCAGCCGGGGGAGCCGAGAGACCCAGTACTTC.

The chain has TRBV6-6 and TRBJ1-1; possible D gene TRBD1, 6 bases. V was shortened by 8 bases and J by 0 bases, with 13 bases between the two germline ends. This CDR3 has 14 residues. Germline CDR1 reads MNHNY; CDR2 reads SVGAGI (reference sequence). The CDR3 region is CASRQGFMNTEAFF. The CDR3, as DNA: TGTGCCAGCCGCCAGGGGTTTATGAACACTGAAGCTTTCTTT.

This sequence joins TRBV7-8 and TRBJ2-3, with 9 bases that match TRBD1. The V gene end was trimmed by 3 bases and the J gene end by 2 bases; junction bases not matched to a gene: 3. The CDR3 totals 15 residues. Germline assignment: CDR1 SGHVS and CDR2 FQNEAQ. The CDR3 spells CASSFGTGITDTQYF. CDR3 DNA: TGTGCCAGCAGCTTTGGGACAGGGATCACAGATACGCAGTATTTT. Drawing the rest from reference TRBV7-8 and TRBJ2-3, the complete variable domain is GAGVSQSPRYKVAKRGQDVALRCDPISGHVSLFWYQQALGQGPEFLTYFQNEAQLDKSGLPSDRFFAERPEGSVSTLKIQRTQQEDSAVYLCASSFGTGITDTQYFGPGTRLTVL.

This clone turned up a few times. The gene calls are TRBV6-1 and TRBJ2-5; D gene unclear. Per germline, CDR1 MNHNS and CDR2 SASEGT. Trimming left V 4 bases short and J 5 bases short, with 11 bases between. The CDR3 has 13 amino acids. The CDR3 is CASSVAAGETQYF. CDR3 nucleotide sequence: TGTGCCAGCAGTGTAGCAGCCGGGGAGACCCAGTACTTC.

V and J are TRBV2 and TRBJ2-3; tentatively, D is TRBD2 (5 bases). With 6 bases removed from V and 8 bases from J, the gap between germline ends came to 15 bases. The germline V gene has CDR1 SNHLY and CDR2 FYNNEI. The CDR3 is made up of 13 amino acids. The CDR3 nucleotides are TGTGCCAGCAGCGAACGCCTCGGAGGTACGCAGTATTTT. It yields the protein CASSERLGGTQYF. The variable domain in full, completed from reference TRBV2 and TRBJ2-3, reads EPEVTQTPSHQVTQMGQEVILRCVPISNHLYFYWYRQILGQKVEFLVSFYNNEISEKSEIFDDQFSVERPDGSNFTLKIRSTKLEDSAMYFCASSERLGGTQYFGPGTRLTVL.

This sequence joins TRBV7-2 and TRBJ2-3, with D possibly TRBD2 on 6 matching bases. Germline V gene lookup returns CDR1 SGHTA and CDR2 FQGNSA. V was clipped by 4 bases and J by 6 bases, with 17 bases between them. The CDR3 sequence is 15 residues long. The DNA for the CDR3 is TGTGCCAGCAGCTCACTCGGAGGGGCAAGTGATACGCAGTATTTT. Its protein is CASSSLGGASDTQYF.